These 9 T cell receptor beta chains were sequenced from one sample in a study of OX40 agonist ivuxolimab in advanced cancers. Generated by immunoSEQ multiplex PCR, the TCRdb table keeps only in-frame clones and is missing some. The sample has under 95,000 clones, less than 95% seen once. The specimen comprised CD4+ or CD8+ T cells sorted from blood, sampled in a trial of the OX40 agonist ivuxolimab. All receptors derive from an adult with an advanced solid tumor such as melanoma, head and neck, liver or kidney cancer.

The chain couples TRBV28 to TRBJ1-1; 10 bases are a match to TRBD1. This CDR3 has 16 residues. Germline CDR1 and CDR2: MDHEN and SYDVKM. J was trimmed by 7 bases and V by 11 bases; bases with no gene match: 19. The CDR3 reads CAARPRDRGRRSEAFF. Written as DNA, the CDR3 is TGTGCCGCCAGACCCCGGGACAGGGGCCGCCGGAGTGAAGCTTTCTTT.

The chain recombines TRBV6-5 with TRBJ2-1, with TRBD2 matching 9 bases. The germline V gene has CDR1 MNHEY and CDR2 SVGAGI. V was pared by 6 bases and J by 3 bases, with 3 bases of the junction left unmatched. The CDR3 runs to 14 residues. The CDR3 loop is CASRGLALYNEQFF. In nucleotides, the CDR3 is TGTGCCAGCAGGGGACTAGCACTCTACAATGAGCAGTTCTTC.

The rearrangement links TRBV2 to TRBJ1-2, with 10 bases matching TRBD1. The trim removed 3 bases at V and 4 bases at J, leaving 11 bases unmatched. Germline CDR1 and CDR2: SNHLY and FYNNEI. CDR3 size: 17 residues. The CDR3 bases are TGTGCCAGCAGTGAGGTGGGACAGGGGAGGGAAAGCTATGGCTACACCTTC. This translates into CASSEVGQGRESYGYTF.

The chain has TRBV27 and TRBJ1-1; D gene ambiguous. The germline gives CDR1 MNHEY, CDR2 SMNVEV (reference sequence). This CDR3 comprises 15 residues. Trimming removed 0 bases at V and 0 bases at J, with 8 bases between. This chain's CDR3 is CASSLSETMNTEAFF. The DNA for the CDR3 is TGTGCCAGCAGTTTATCTGAGACTATGAACACTGAAGCTTTCTTT.

The V gene is TRBV18, the J gene TRBJ2-5, with D uncertain. CDR1 is KGHSH and CDR2 is LQKENI in the germline V gene. The CDR3 totals 12 residues. V was clipped by 3 bases and J by 3 bases, with 5 bases between them. CDR3 in amino acids: CASSPNKETQYF. The CDR3, as DNA: TGTGCCAGCTCACCGAACAAAGAGACCCAGTACTTC.

The chain recombines TRBV5-1 with TRBJ2-5; 10 bases fit TRBD1. The J call could be wrong; TRBJ2-7 is a better fit for the DNA end. The germline CDR1 and CDR2 sequences are SGHRS and YFSETQ. CDR3 length: 16 residues. CDR3 sequence reads: CASSLSPGQGLGEQYF. CDR3 nucleotide sequence: TGCGCCAGCAGCTTGAGTCCGGGACAGGGGCTCGGCGAGCAGTACTTC.

The chain has TRBV9 and TRBJ2-3; 7 positions agree with TRBD1. The germline V gene encodes CDR1 SGDLS and CDR2 YYNGEE. The J segment lost 5 bases and the V segment lost 2 bases, leaving 5 bases of the junction unmatched. The CDR3 is made up of 14 amino acids. This CDR3 is CASSVPRGRDTQYF. The CDR3 nucleotides are TGTGCCAGCAGCGTCCCTAGGGGGCGAGATACGCAGTATTTT.

The CDR3 DNA is TGTGCCAGCACCTCCGGGACTAGCGGGAGGGTGAGCGATGAGCAGTTCTTC. This gives the protein CASTSGTSGRVSDEQFF. The J gene is TRBJ2-1, the V gene TRBV11-3; 16 nucleotides align to TRBD2. Per germline, CDR1 SGHNT and CDR2 YENEEA. The length of the CDR3 is 17 residues. V was clipped by 7 bases and J by 8 bases; unmatched bases: 11.

The rearrangement joins TRBV2 to TRBJ2-4; D possibly corresponds to TRBD1 (5 bases). Germline CDR1 and CDR2: SNHLY and FYNNEI. Trimming stripped 1 base from V and 4 bases from J, with 8 bases between. CDR3 length: 14 residues. CDR3 nucleotides: TGTGCCAGCAGTGAAGGGCAGGGAAAAAACATTCAGTACTTC. Translating it yields CASSEGQGKNIQYF.